The clone carrying this T cell receptor beta chain was detected only a few times. Germline CDR1 SQVTM, CDR2 ANQGSEA. Trimming stripped 5 bases from V and 5 bases from J, with 12 bases between. This CDR3 comprises 12 residues. This entry belongs to a study of control samples from healthy donors and cancer patients. TCRdb's table, derived via immunoSEQ multiplex PCR, lists solely in-frame clones and lacks some. The sample lists 90,000 to 150,000 clones; around nine tenths were seen once. The source material was blood. This receptor was identified in a man in his thirties or forties in good health. The rearrangement links TRBV29-1 to TRBJ1-1; D gene unclear. The CDR3 DNA sequence: TGCAGCGTTACGGAGGGATATACTGAAGCTTTCTTT. Translation gives CSVTEGYTEAFF.